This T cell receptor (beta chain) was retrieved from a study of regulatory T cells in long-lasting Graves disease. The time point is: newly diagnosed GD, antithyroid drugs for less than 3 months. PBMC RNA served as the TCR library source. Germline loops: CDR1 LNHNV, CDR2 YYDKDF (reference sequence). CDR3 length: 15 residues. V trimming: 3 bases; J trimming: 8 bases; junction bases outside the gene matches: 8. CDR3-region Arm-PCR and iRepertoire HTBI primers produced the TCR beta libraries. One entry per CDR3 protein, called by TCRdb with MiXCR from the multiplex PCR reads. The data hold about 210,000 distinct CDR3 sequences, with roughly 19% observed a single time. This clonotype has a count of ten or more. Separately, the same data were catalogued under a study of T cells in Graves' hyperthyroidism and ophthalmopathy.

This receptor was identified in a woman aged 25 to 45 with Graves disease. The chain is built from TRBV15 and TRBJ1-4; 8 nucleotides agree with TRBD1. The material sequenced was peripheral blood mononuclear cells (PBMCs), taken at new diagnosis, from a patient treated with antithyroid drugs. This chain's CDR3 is CATSSQGAAREKLFF. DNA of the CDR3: TGTGCCACCAGCAGCCAGGGGGCAGCGAGAGAAAAACTGTTTTTT.